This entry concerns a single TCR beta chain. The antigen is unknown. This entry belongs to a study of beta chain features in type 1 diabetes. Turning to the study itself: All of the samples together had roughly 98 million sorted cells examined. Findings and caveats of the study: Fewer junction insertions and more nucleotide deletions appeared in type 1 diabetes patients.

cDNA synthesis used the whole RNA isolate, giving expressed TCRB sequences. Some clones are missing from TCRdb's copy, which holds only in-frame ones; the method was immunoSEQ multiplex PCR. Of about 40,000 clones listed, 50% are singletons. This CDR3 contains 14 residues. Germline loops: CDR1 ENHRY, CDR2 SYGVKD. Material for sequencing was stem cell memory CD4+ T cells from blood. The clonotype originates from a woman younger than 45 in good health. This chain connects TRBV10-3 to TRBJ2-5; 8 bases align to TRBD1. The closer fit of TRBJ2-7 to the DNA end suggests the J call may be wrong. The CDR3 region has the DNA TGTGCCATCAGTGACGAGACAGGGGCCTACGAGCAGTACTTC. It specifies CAISDETGAYEQYF.